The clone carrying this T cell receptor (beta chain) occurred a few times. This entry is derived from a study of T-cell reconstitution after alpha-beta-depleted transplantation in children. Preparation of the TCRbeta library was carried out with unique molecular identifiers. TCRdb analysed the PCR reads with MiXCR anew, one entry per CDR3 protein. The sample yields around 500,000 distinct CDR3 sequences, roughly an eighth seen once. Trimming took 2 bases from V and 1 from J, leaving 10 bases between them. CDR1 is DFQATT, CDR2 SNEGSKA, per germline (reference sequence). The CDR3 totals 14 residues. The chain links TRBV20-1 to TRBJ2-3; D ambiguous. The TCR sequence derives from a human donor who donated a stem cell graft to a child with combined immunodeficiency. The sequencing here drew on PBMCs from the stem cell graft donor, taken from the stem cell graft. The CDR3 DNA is TGCAGTGCTAGACCCGATCCCCGCACAGATACGCAGTATTTT. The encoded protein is CSARPDPRTDTQYF.